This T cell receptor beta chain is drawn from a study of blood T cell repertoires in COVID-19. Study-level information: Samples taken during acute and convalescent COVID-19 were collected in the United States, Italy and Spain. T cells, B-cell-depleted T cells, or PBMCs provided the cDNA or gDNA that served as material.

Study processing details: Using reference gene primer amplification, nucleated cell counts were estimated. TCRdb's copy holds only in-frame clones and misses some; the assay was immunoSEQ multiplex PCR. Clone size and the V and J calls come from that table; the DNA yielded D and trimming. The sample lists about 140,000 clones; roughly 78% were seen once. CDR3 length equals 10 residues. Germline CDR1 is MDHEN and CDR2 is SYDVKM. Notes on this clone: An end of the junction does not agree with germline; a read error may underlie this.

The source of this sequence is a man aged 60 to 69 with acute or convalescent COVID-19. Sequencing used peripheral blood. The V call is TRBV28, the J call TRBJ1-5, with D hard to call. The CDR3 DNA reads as TGCGGGGTAGGCAATCAGCCCCAGCATTTT. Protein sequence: CGVGNQPQHF.